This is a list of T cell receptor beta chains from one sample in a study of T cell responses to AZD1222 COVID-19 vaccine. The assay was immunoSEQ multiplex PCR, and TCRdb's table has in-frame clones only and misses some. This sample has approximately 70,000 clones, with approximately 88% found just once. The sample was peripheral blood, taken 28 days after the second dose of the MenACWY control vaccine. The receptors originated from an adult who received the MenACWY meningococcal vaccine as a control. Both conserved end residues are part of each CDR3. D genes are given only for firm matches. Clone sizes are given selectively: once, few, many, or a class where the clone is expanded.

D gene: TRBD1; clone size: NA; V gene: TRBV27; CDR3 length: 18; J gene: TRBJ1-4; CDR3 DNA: TGTGCCAGCAGAAAAATACAGGGGTCCACAACAACTAATGAAAAACTGTTTTTT; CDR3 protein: CASRKIQGSTTTNEKLFF
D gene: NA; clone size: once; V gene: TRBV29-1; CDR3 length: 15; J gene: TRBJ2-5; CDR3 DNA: TGCAGCGTTGAATTGGGGGGCGGGGTACAAGAGACCCAGTACTTC; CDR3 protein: CSVELGGGVQETQYF
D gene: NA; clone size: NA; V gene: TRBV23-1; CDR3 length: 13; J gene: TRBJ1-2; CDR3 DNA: TGCGCCAGCAGTCGATGGGTCTACTATGGCTACACCTTC; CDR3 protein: CASSRWVYYGYTF
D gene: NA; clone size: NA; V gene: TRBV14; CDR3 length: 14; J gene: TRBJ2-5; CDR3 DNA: TGTGCCAGCAGCCAAGCCCTGGCACAAGAGACCCAGTACTTC; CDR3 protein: CASSQALAQETQYF
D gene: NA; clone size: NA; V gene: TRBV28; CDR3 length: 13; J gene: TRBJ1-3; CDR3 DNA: TGTGCCAGCAGTTCGTATTTGGGAGTCACCATATATTTT; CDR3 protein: CASSSYLGVTIYF
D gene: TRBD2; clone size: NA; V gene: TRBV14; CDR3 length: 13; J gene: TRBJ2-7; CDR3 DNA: TGTGCCAGCAGCATACTAGCGGGCTACGAGCAGTACTTC; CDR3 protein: CASSILAGYEQYF
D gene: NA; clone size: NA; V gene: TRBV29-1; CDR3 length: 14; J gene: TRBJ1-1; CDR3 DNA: TGCAGCGTTGAAGTAGGGGCAGGGTACACTGAAGCTTTCTTT; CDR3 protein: CSVEVGAGYTEAFF
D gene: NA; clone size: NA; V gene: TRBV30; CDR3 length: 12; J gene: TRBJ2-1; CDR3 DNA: TGTGCCGGGGGTCCCTCCTACAATGAGCAGTTCTTC; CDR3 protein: CAGGPSYNEQFF
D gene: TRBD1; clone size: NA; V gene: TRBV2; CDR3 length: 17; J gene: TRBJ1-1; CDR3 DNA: TGTGCCAGCAAACTTCACGAGACAGGGGGCGGTGACACTGAAGCTTTCTTT; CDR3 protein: CASKLHETGGGDTEAFF
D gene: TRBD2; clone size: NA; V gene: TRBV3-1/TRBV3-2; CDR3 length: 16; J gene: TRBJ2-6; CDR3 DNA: TGTGCCAGCAGCCGTGGCGGGAGCTCTGGGGCCAACGTCCTGACTTTC; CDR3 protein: CASSRGGSSGANVLTF
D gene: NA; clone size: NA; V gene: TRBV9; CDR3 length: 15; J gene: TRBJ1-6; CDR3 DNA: TGTGCCAGCAGCTCCGTTGCGGGGGTTTCGACACCCCTCCACTTT; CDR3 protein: CASSSVAGVSTPLHF
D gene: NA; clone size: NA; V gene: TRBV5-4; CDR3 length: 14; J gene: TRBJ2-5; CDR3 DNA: TGTGCCAGCATCGAAGACAGGGGAGGGGAGACCCAGTACTTC; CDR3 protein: CASIEDRGGETQYF
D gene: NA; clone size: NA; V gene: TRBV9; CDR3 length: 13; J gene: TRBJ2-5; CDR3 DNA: TGTGCCAGCAGCGCGAGCAGGGGAGAGACCCAGTACTTC; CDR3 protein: CASSASRGETQYF
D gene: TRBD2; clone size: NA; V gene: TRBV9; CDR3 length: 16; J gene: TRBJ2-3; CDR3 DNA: TGTGCCAGCAGCGTGAGTAGCGGGGTTCGCACAGATACGCAGTATTTT; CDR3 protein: CASSVSSGVRTDTQYF
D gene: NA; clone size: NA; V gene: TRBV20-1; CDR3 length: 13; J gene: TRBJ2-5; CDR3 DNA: TGCAGTGCTAGTGGCCAGGGGATGGAGACCCAGTACTTC; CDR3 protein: CSASGQGMETQYF
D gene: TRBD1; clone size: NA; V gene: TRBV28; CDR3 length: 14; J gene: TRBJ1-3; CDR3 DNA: TGTGCCAGCAGTTTTTACAGGGGCAGAAACACCATATATTTT; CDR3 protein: CASSFYRGRNTIYF
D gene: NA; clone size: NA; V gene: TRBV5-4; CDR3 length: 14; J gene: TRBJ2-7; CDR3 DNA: TGTGCCAGCAGCAACCGGGACGGATCCTACGAGCAGTACTTC; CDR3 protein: CASSNRDGSYEQYF
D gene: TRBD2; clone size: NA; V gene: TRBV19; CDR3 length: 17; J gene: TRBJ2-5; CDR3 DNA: TGTGCCAGTAGTACCGGGATTAGCGGGGGCCCGGAAGAGACCCAGTACTTC; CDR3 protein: CASSTGISGGPEETQYF
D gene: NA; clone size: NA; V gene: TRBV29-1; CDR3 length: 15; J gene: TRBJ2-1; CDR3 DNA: TGCAGCGTTGAGTTGATCTTGGCGGCCTACAATGAGCAGTTCTTC; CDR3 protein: CSVELILAAYNEQFF
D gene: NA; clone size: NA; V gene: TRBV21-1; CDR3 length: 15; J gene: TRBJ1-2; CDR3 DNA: TGTGCCAGCAGTCGGCGGGGGGGACTTAACTATGGCTACACCTTC; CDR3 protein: CASSRRGGLNYGYTF
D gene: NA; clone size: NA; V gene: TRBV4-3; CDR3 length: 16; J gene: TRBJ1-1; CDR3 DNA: TGCGCCAGCAGCCAAGATTTGGGGGAAGGGAACACTGAAGCTTTCTTT; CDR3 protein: CASSQDLGEGNTEAFF
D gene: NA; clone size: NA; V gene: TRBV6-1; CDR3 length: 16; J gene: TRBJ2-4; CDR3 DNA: TGTGCCAGCAGTGAAGGGGTAGGGCGGGCCAAAAACATTCAGTACTTC; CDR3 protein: CASSEGVGRAKNIQYF
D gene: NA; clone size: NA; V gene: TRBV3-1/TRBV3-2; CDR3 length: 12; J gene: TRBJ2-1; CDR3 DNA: TGTGCCAGCAGCCAAGCGGAGTCGGAGCAGTTCTTC; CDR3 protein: CASSQAESEQFF
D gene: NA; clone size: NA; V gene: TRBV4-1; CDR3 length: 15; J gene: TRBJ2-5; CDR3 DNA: TGCGCCAGCAGCCAAGATTTCCGGGGGATGGAGACCCAGTACTTC; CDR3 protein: CASSQDFRGMETQYF
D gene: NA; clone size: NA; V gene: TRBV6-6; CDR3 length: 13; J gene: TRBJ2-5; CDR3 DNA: TGTGCCAGCAGTTCAGGGGACCCAGAGACCCAGTACTTC; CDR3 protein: CASSSGDPETQYF
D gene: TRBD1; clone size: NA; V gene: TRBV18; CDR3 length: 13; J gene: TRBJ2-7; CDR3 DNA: TGTGCCAGCGCCGGACAGGGCTCCTACGAGCAGTACTTC; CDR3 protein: CASAGQGSYEQYF
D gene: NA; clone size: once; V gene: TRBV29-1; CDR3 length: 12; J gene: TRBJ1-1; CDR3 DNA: TGCAGCGTTTCCTGGGGGAACACTGAAGCTTTCTTT; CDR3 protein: CSVSWGNTEAFF
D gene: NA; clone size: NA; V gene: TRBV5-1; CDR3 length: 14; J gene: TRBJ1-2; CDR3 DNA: TGCGCCAGCAGCTTGGATTCCAGGGACTATGGCTACACCTTC; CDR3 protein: CASSLDSRDYGYTF
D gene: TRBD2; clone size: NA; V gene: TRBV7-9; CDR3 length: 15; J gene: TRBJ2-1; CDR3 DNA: TGTGCCAGCAGCGTCGGGGGGGCCCCCTACAATGAGCAGTTCTTC; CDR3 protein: CASSVGGAPYNEQFF
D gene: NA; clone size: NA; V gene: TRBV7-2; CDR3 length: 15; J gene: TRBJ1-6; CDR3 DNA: TGTGCCAGCAGCTTTTCGACAGGAGTAAATTCACCCCTCCACTTT; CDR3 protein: CASSFSTGVNSPLHF
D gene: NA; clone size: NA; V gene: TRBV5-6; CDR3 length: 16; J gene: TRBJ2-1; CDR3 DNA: TGTGCCAGCAGCCTGAACCGGGCCCATCTACGCAATGAGCAGTTCTTC; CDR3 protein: CASSLNRAHLRNEQFF
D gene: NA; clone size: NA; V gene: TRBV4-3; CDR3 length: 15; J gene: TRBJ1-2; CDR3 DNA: TGCGCCAGCAGCCAAGACAGGCCCTCTAACTATGGCTACACCTTC; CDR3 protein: CASSQDRPSNYGYTF
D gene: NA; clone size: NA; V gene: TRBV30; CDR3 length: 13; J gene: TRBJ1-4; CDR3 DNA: TGTGCCTGGAGCGCCAGGATACATGAAAAACTGTTTTTT; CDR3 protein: CAWSARIHEKLFF
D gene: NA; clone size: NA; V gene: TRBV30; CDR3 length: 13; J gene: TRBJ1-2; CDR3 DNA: TGTGCCTGGAGGTGGTGGGGAGACTATGGCTACACCTTC; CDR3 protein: CAWRWWGDYGYTF
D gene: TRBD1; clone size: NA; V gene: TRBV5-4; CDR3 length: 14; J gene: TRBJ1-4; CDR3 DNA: TGTGCCAGCAGCCCGGGACAGTCTAATGAAAAACTGTTTTTT; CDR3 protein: CASSPGQSNEKLFF
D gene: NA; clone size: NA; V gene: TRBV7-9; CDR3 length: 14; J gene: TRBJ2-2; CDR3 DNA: TGTGCCAGCAGCTTAGAGGGGAACACCGGGGAGCTGTTTTTT; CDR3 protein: CASSLEGNTGELFF
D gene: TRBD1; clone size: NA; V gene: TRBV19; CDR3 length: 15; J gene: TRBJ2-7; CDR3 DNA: TGTGCCAGTAGCGAAACGACAGGGGGCTCTGGTGAGCAGTACTTC; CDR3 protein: CASSETTGGSGEQYF
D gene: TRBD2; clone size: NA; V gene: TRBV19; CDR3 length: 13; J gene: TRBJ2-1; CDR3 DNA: TGTGCCAGTAGCCCGGGGGGTCTAGGGGAGCAGTTCTTC; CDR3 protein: CASSPGGLGEQFF
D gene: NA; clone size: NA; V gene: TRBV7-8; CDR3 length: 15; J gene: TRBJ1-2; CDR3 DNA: TGTGCCAGCAGCCTAAATACAGGGACCAACTATGGCTACACCTTC; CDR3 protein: CASSLNTGTNYGYTF